A selection of T cell receptor beta chains follows, all from one sample in a study of PD-1 blockade in classical Hodgkin lymphoma. TCRdb's copy holds only in-frame clones and misses some; the assay was immunoSEQ multiplex PCR. The sample includes approximately 70,000 clones, just over 90% of them seen just once. The sample in question was peripheral blood mononuclear cells (PBMCs), obtained at baseline. These receptors all stem from a human donor with classical Hodgkin lymphoma. Both conserved end residues are part of each CDR3. The D gene is left open where the match is weak. Not every row has a clone size; where given, it reads once, few, many or a size class.

>TRBJ2-2|.|TRBV5-4|.
TGTGCCAGCAGCTTATTTCCACATGGGGGGCCCACCGGGGAGCTGTTTTTT
CASSLFPHGGPTGELFF
>TRBJ1-4|TRBD1|TRBV18|.
TGTGCCAGCTCACTTACCGGGACAGGGGTCGAAAAACTGTTTTTT
CASSLTGTGVEKLFF
>TRBJ2-3|.|TRBV2|.
TGTGCCAGCAATCGAGGTGGGAGTCGCACAGATACGCAGTATTTT
CASNRGGSRTDTQYF
>TRBJ2-5|TRBD2|TRBV11-2|.
TGTGCCAGCAGCTTAGAAAAAGTAGCGGGAGGAGAGACCCAGTACTTC
CASSLEKVAGGETQYF
>TRBJ1-5|.|TRBV4-2|.
TGTGCCAGCAGCCAGGACAGATATAGCAATCAGCCCCAGCATTTT
CASSQDRYSNQPQHF
>TRBJ2-1|TRBD1|TRBV9|.
TGTGCCAGCAGCGAATGGACAGGGTCAGGCAATGAGCAGTTCTTC
CASSEWTGSGNEQFF
>TRBJ2-1|TRBD1|TRBV10-3|.
TGTGCCATCACGACCGGACAGGTGGGCGAAAATGAGCAGTTCTTC
CAITTGQVGENEQFF
>TRBJ1-1|.|TRBV10-3|few
TGTGCCATCAGTGCGGTCTTTAACACTGAAGCTTTCTTT
CAISAVFNTEAFF
>TRBJ2-7|TRBD2|TRBV28|.
TGTGCCAGCAGTTTCCCTAGCGGGAGGGGTGCCGAGCAGTACTTC
CASSFPSGRGAEQYF
>TRBJ1-5|.|TRBV27|.
TGTGCCAGCAGCATAGGGGGCAATCAGCCCCAGCATTTT
CASSIGGNQPQHF
>TRBJ1-5|.|TRBV10-3|.
TGTGCCATCAGGAACGGACGTAATAGCAATCAGCCCCAGCATTTT
CAIRNGRNSNQPQHF
>TRBJ1-2|TRBD1|TRBV27|.
TGTGCCAGCAGTTTATTTTCGCAGGGGGCCGCCTATGGCTACACCTTC
CASSLFSQGAAYGYTF
>TRBJ2-3|TRBD2|TRBV11-2|.
TGTGCCAGCAGCCGGGAGGCCGGTACGCAGTATTTT
CASSREAGTQYF
>TRBJ1-2|TRBD1|TRBV11-3|.
TGTGCCAGCAGCTTCCGGGGACAGGGCTATGGCTACACCTTC
CASSFRGQGYGYTF
>TRBJ2-2|TRBD1|TRBV7-9|.
TGTGCCAGCATTTCTGGGACAGGGTTCTTTGATGCGAACACCGGGGAGCTGTTTTTT
CASISGTGFFDANTGELFF
>TRBJ1-6|TRBD1|TRBV19|once
TGTGCCAGTAATCCCCGGACAGGCTACAATTCACCCCTCCACTTT
CASNPRTGYNSPLHF
>TRBJ1-1|.|TRBV18|once
TGTGCCAGCGCATCAGGGCTTGGAGCTGAAGCTTTCTTT
CASASGLGAEAFF
>TRBJ2-6|.|TRBV5-1|.
TGCGCCAGCAGCTTAATAACCGGGGCCAACGTCCTGACTTTC
CASSLITGANVLTF
>TRBJ2-1|TRBD2|TRBV4-3|many
TGCGCCAGCAGTGACGGGACTAGCTCCAACAATGAGCAGTTCTTC
CASSDGTSSNNEQFF
>TRBJ2-1|.|TRBV6-1|.
TGTGCCAGCAGTGAAGCGTCCCAAGGAAATGAGCAGTTCTTC
CASSEASQGNEQFF
>TRBJ1-5|.|TRBV6-5|.
TGTGCCAGCAGTCCGAGGGGGGGTGGCAATCAGCCCCAGCATTTT
CASSPRGGGNQPQHF
>TRBJ2-3|TRBD2|TRBV5-1|.
TGCGCCAGCAGCTCCCGAGAGATAGCGGGGGGGCCTGTGACAGATACGCAGTATTTT
CASSSREIAGGPVTDTQYF
>TRBJ1-6|.|TRBV5-6|.
TGTGCCAGCAGCTTGGCGGGCAGGGCCCAAAATTCACCCCTCCACTTT
CASSLAGRAQNSPLHF
>TRBJ2-3|.|TRBV18|.
TGTGCCAGCTCATTACGGACGGAAAACACAGATACGCAGTATTTT
CASSLRTENTDTQYF
>TRBJ2-3|.|TRBV6-5|.
TGTGCCAGCAGCCGAGGGTTCACAGATACGCAGTATTTT
CASSRGFTDTQYF
>TRBJ1-3|.|TRBV7-9|.
TGTGCCAGCAGCTTCATCTATGAAAGGAAATATGGAAACACCATATATTTT
CASSFIYERKYGNTIYF
>TRBJ2-5|TRBD1|TRBV29-1|.
TGCAGCGTTGAAGGGGGACAGGCCCTAGAGACCCAGTACTTC
CSVEGGQALETQYF
>TRBJ1-2|TRBD1|TRBV27|.
TGTGCCAGCAGTTTGGGACAGGGTGTAGACTATGGCTACACCTTC
CASSLGQGVDYGYTF
>TRBJ1-2|TRBD1|TRBV13|.
TGTGCCAGCAGCTACCAGACAGGGGGCCTCTATGGCTACACCTTC
CASSYQTGGLYGYTF